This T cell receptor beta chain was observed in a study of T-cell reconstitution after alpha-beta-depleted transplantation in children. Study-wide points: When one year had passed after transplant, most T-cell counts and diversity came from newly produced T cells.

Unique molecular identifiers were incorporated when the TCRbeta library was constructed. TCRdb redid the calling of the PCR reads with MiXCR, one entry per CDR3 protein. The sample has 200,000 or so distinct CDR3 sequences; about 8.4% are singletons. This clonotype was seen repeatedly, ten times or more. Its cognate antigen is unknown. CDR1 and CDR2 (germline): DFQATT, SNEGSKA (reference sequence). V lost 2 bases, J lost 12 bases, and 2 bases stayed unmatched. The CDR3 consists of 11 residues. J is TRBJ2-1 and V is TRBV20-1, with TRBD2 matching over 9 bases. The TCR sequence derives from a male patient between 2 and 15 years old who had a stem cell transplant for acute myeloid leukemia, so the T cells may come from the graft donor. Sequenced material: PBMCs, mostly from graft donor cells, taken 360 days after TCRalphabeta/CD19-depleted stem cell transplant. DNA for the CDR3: TGCAGTGCTAGACTAGCGGGGAGGCAGTTCTTC. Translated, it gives CSARLAGRQFF.